This T cell receptor beta chain was recovered during a study of T cell responses to AZD1222 COVID-19 vaccine. The repertoire was sequenced with immunoSEQ multiplex PCR; TCRdb's copy has only in-frame clones and lacks some. The sample has about 83,000 clones; about nine tenths are singletons. Germline V lookup: CDR1 KGHSH, CDR2 LQKENI. V shed 3 bases and J shed 11 bases, with 17 bases lying between them. CDR3 length: 14 amino acids. As for this clone: Its antigen remains unknown.

Study-level points and caveats: The donor cohort was predominantly white British with a female majority, and clonal diversity may have been underestimated. Recipients of AZD1222 seropositive at baseline numbered only six or seven. Recipients of two AZD1222 doses showed rising Spike-specific TCR breadth and depth. Sampled repertoires all dated from after the peak T cell response.

This receptor was obtained from an adult in good health. The source was peripheral blood, collected on day 0 of MenACWY control vaccination. The J gene is TRBJ1-5, the V gene TRBV18, with D uncertain. CDR3 in DNA: TGTGCCAGCTCACCTATTAGGGAGACCGCCTCCCAGCATTTT. Its protein product is CASSPIRETASQHF.